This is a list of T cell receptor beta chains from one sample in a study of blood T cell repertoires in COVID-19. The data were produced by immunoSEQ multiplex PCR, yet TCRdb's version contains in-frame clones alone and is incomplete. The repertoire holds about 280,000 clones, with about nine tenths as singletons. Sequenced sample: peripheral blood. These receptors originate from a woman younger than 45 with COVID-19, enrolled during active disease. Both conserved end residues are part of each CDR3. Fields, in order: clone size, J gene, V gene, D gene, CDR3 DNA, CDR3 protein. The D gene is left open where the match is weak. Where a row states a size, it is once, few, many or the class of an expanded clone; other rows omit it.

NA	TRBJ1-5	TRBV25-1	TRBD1	TGTGCCAGCAGTGGGGACAGGGTTAGCAATCAGCCCCAGCATTTT	CASSGDRVSNQPQHF
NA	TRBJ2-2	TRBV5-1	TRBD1	TGCGCCAGCAGCTTGGCCGGGACAGTCGAACAGAACACCGGGGAGCTGTTTTTT	CASSLAGTVEQNTGELFF
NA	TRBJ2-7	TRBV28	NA	TGTGCCAGCTCCCAAGGACGAGGGAGGCGGGACTACGAGCAGTACTTC	CASSQGRGRRDYEQYF
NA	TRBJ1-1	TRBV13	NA	TGTGCCAGCAGCTCGGGGGGGGGCACTGAAGCTTTCTTT	CASSSGGGTEAFF
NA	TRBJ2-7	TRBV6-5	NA	TGTGCCAGCAGTTACTGGGCAGGGAACTACGAGCAGTACTTC	CASSYWAGNYEQYF
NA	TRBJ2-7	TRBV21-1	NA	TGTGCCAGCAGCAAAGTGGGGCCGCGGATTGATTTTCCCTACGAGCAGTACTTC	CASSKVGPRIDFPYEQYF
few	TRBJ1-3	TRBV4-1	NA	TGCGCCAGCAGCCAAGAACCGAGCTCTGGAAACACCATATATTTT	CASSQEPSSGNTIYF
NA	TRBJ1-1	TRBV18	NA	TGTGCCAGCTCACTCGGGGGGGAAAACACTGAAGCTTTCTTT	CASSLGGENTEAFF
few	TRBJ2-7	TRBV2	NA	TGTGCCAGCAGTGAAGCGCCAGTTTTGTTCGACGAGCAGTACTTC	CASSEAPVLFDEQYF
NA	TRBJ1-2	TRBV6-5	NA	TGTGCCAGCGCGGGCAGCCCCTATGGCTACACCTTC	CASAGSPYGYTF
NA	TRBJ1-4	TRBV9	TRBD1	TGTGCCAGCAGCGACGGGACAGGGGAGTACGTAAAACTGTTTTTT	CASSDGTGEYVKLFF
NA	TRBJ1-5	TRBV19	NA	TGTGCCAGTAACGGGGTCGCTCAGCCCCAGCATTTT	CASNGVAQPQHF